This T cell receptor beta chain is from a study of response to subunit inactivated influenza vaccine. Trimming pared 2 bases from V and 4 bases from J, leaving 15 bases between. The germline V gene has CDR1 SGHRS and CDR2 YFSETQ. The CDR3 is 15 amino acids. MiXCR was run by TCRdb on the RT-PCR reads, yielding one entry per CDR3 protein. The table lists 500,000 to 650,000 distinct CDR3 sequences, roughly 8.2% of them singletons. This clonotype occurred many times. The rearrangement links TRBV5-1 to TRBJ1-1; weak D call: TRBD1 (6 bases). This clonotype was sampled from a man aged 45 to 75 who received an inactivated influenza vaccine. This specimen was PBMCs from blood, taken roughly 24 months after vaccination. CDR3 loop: CASSFDGTGTTEAFF. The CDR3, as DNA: TGCGCCAGCAGCTTCGACGGAACAGGGACCACTGAAGCTTTCTTT. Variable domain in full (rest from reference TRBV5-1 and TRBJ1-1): KAGVTQTPRYLIKTRGQQVTLSCSPISGHRSVSWYQQTPGQGLQFLFEYFSETQRNKGNFPGRFSGRQFSNSRSEMNVSTLELGDSALYLCASSFDGTGTTEAFFGQGTRLTVV.